This is a list of T cell receptor beta chains from one sample in a study of radiotherapy plus CTLA-4 blockade in lung cancer. The method was immunoSEQ multiplex PCR; TCRdb's version includes in-frame clones alone and lacks a portion of them. The sample gives roughly 110,000 clones, around 85% of which show up once; 2.4% is in the top ten. The material sequenced was peripheral blood, taken from a patient treated with radiotherapy plus ipilimumab. Receptors were obtained from a human donor with non-small cell lung cancer that progressed on radiotherapy plus ipilimumab. Some clones in this sample may be carry-over from other donors' samples. CDR3s include the opening cysteine and the closing phenylalanine or tryptophan. D genes are given only for firm matches. Size tells how often a clone was seen (once, few, many) or the class of an expanded clone, and some rows leave it out.

j_call clone_size d_call v_call cdr3_nt cdr3_aa
TRBJ1-3 few TRBD1 TRBV29-1 TGCAGCGTTTCCAACACAGGGGAAGCTGGAAACACCATATATTTT CSVSNTGEAGNTIYF
TRBJ2-3 - - TRBV27 TGTGCCAGCACCGCTTTCGCCCGCACAGATACGCAGTATTTT CASTAFARTDTQYF
TRBJ1-3 few - TRBV2 TGTGCCAGCATGAGCGACCGGGGGGACACCATATATTTT CASMSDRGDTIYF
TRBJ1-1 - - TRBV7-2 TGTGCCAGCAGCCGGGACCGGCTGGGCACTGAAGCTTTCTTT CASSRDRLGTEAFF
TRBJ1-3 - - TRBV2 TGTGCCAGCACGTCCGATGGACAAACCTTTTCTGGAAACACCATATATTTT CASTSDGQTFSGNTIYF
TRBJ2-1 - TRBD2 TRBV7-6 TGTGCCAGCAGCTATCTAGCGGGATCCTACAATGAGCAGTTCTTC CASSYLAGSYNEQFF
TRBJ1-5 once - TRBV5-6 TGTGCCAGCAGCTTAAACCGGGGACAGCCCCAGCATTTT CASSLNRGQPQHF
TRBJ1-2 few - TRBV7-9 TGTGCCAGCAGCCAGGGCAGGACGTCTGGCTACACCTTC CASSQGRTSGYTF
TRBJ2-5 - - TRBV13 TGTGCCAGCAGCTTAGGATACCAAGAGACCCAGTACTTC CASSLGYQETQYF
TRBJ2-7 once - TRBV6-5 TGTGCCAGCAGTTACCGGGGTCTCTCCTACGAGCAGTACTTC CASSYRGLSYEQYF
TRBJ2-7 - TRBD1 TRBV27 TGTGCCAGCAGACTTATACCTGGACAGGGTAACGAGCAGTACTTC CASRLIPGQGNEQYF
TRBJ2-1 - TRBD2 TRBV7-9 TGTGCCAGCAGCTTAGGAGCGACTAGCGGGGGGGACGAGCAGTTCTTC CASSLGATSGGDEQFF
TRBJ1-2 - TRBD1 TRBV2 TGTGCCAGCAGCGGCCTCAGGGGGGCTATTGGGGGCTACACCTTC CASSGLRGAIGGYTF
TRBJ1-4 - - TRBV5-6 TGTGCCAGCAGCTTTGTTGCAACTAATGAAAAACTGTTTTTT CASSFVATNEKLFF
TRBJ1-2 - - TRBV18 TGTGCCAGCTCCCATGGACGGGACTATGGCTACACCTTC CASSHGRDYGYTF
TRBJ2-6 - - TRBV11-2 TGTGCCAGCAGCTTACTCAGAGGGGGCTCTGGGGCCAACGTCCTGACTTTC CASSLLRGGSGANVLTF
TRBJ1-5 - - TRBV28 TGTGCCAGCAATCCATCAGGCCAGCCCCAGCATTTT CASNPSGQPQHF
TRBJ2-7 - - TRBV29-1 TGCAGCTTGCTCGGGGCCCCCTACGAGCAGTACTTC CSLLGAPYEQYF
TRBJ2-2 few TRBD2 TRBV25-1 TGTGCCAGCAGAGAAGGGGAGGGGCACACCGGGGAGCTGTTTTTT CASREGEGHTGELFF
TRBJ2-7 - - TRBV11-2 TGTGCCAGCAGCCTCCTCACCTACGAGCAGTACTTC CASSLLTYEQYF
TRBJ2-5 - TRBD2 TRBV4-2 TGTGCCAGCAGCCAACTATCTCAACGACTAGCGGGGGAAGAGACCCAGTACTTC CASSQLSQRLAGEETQYF
TRBJ1-2 - - TRBV4-2 TGTGCCAGCAGCCAAGTATGGGGGGACGGCTATGGCTACACCTTC CASSQVWGDGYGYTF
TRBJ1-1 - - TRBV4-3 TGCGCCAGCAGCCAGCCCCCGTGGAGTGAACTGAACACTGAAGCTTTCTTT CASSQPPWSELNTEAFF
TRBJ1-4 - TRBD1 TRBV9 TGTGCCAGCAGCCCCAAAATCAGGGGGGAAAATGAAAAACTGTTTTTT CASSPKIRGENEKLFF
TRBJ2-7 - TRBD1 TRBV6-1 TGTGCCAGCAGTGGTAGGTGGGGGACAGGGGTTCTTCACGAGCAGTACTTC CASSGRWGTGVLHEQYF
TRBJ1-1 once TRBD1 TRBV19 TGTGCCAGTACAACAGGGGTAGGTGCTTTCTTT CASTTGVGAFF
TRBJ2-2 once TRBD1 TRBV7-3 TGTGCCAGCAGCCCCCGACAGGGGAGAAACACCGGGGAGCTGTTTTTT CASSPRQGRNTGELFF